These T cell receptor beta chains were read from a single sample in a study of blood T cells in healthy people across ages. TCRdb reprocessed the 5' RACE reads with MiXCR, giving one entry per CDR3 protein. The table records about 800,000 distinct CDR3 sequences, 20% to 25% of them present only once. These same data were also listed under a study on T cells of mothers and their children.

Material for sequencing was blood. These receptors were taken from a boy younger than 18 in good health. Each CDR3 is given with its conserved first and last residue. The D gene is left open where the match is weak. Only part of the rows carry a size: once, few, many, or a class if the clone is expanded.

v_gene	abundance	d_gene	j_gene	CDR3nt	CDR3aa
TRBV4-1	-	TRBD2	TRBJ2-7	TGCGCCAGCAGCCAAGACAGCGGGAGGGCCTACGAGCAGTACTTC	CASSQDSGRAYEQYF
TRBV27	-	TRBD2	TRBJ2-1	TGTGCCAGCAGGACTAGCGGGGGGTACGATGAGCAGTTCTTC	CASRTSGGYDEQFF
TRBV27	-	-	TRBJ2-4	TGTGCCAGCAGTACCCACTTGACACTAGCCAAAAACATTCAGTACTTC	CASSTHLTLAKNIQYF
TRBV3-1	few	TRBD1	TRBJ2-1	TGTGCCAGCAGCCAAGACGCGCTGACAGGGGCGAAAACGAATGAGCAGTTCTTC	CASSQDALTGAKTNEQFF
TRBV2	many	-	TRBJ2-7	TGTGCCAGCAGTCACGACAGCTACGAGCAGTACTTC	CASSHDSYEQYF
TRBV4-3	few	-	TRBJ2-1	TGCGCCAGCAGCCAAGGGGACTCCTACAATGAGCAGTTCTTC	CASSQGDSYNEQFF
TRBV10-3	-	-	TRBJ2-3	TGTGCCATCAGTGAAAACTCCCTGACAACAGATACGCAGTATTTT	CAISENSLTTDTQYF
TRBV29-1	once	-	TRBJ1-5	TGCAGCGTTGCTGAGGGGAGCAATCAGCCCCAGCATTTT	CSVAEGSNQPQHF
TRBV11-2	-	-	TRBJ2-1	TGTGCCAGCAGCTTATCCCAGGGCTCTGAGCAGTTCTTC	CASSLSQGSEQFF
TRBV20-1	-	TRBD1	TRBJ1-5	TGCAGTGCTTTATACCCCGGGACAGGGATGCGGCAGCCCCAGCATTTT	CSALYPGTGMRQPQHF
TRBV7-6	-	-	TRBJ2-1	TGTGCCAGCAGCTTTATGGTCACCTACAATGAGCAGTTCTTC	CASSFMVTYNEQFF
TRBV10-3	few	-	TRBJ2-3	TGTGCCATCACCGAACAACCGGACAGCAGCACAGATACGCAGTATTTT	CAITEQPDSSTDTQYF
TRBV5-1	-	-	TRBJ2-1	TGCGCCAGCAGCTTGGGGGGATGGCGAGATAAAGATGAGCAGTTCTTC	CASSLGGWRDKDEQFF
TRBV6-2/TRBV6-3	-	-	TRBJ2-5	TGTGCCAGCAGTTACGAACGAAGGCTGCAGACCCAGTACTTC	CASSYERRLQTQYF
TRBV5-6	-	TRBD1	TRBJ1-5	TGTGCCAGCAGCCTCGGACAGGTCAGCAATCAGCCCCAGCATTTT	CASSLGQVSNQPQHF
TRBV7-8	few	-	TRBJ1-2	TGTGCCAGCAGCTTACAAATGGGCTATGGCTACACCTTC	CASSLQMGYGYTF
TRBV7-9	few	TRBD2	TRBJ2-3	TGTGCCAGCAGCCGTTCGCGGGGGGCGATTTCGGATACGCAGTATTTT	CASSRSRGAISDTQYF
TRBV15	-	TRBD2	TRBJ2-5	TGTGCCACCAGACTAGCGGGGGAAGAGACCCAGTACTTC	CATRLAGEETQYF
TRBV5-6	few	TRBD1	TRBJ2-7	TGTGCCAGCAGCTGGGCGACAGGGTCCGAGCAGTACTTC	CASSWATGSEQYF
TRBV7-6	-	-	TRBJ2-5	TGTGCCAGCAGCGATACAGGGCCGGAGACCCAGTACTTC	CASSDTGPETQYF
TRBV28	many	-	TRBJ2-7	TGTGCCAGCAGTCCTGGGACCCCCCCCTACGAGCAGTACTTC	CASSPGTPPYEQYF
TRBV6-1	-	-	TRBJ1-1	TGTGCCAGCAGTGCATTGACAGGCGGGAACACTGAAGCTTTCTTT	CASSALTGGNTEAFF
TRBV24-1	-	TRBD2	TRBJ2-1	TGTGCCACCAGTGGTGGAGCGACAACTAGCGGCATATACAATGAGCAGTTCTTC	CATSGGATTSGIYNEQFF
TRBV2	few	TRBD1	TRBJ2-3	TGTGCCAGAGGACAGGTGGTCGGAGATACGCAGTATTTT	CARGQVVGDTQYF
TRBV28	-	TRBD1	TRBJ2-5	TGTGCCAGCAGTTTCGAGGACAGGCCGCAAGAGACCCAGTACTTC	CASSFEDRPQETQYF
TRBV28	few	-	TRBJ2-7	TGTGCCAGCAGTTATCAGGCGCCGTCCTGCGAGCAGTACTTC	CASSYQAPSCEQYF
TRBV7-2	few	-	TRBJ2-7	TGTGCCAGCAGCTTAGTGGCCGGAGACCGACCGGCTTACGAGCAGTACTTC	CASSLVAGDRPAYEQYF
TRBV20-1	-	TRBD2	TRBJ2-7	TGCAGTGCTAGAGACAGCCTACTAGCGCGCTACGAGCAGTACTTC	CSARDSLLARYEQYF
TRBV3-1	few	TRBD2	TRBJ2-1	TGTGCCAGCAGCCCGGCCGAGCGGGGGAATGAGCAGTTCTTC	CASSPAERGNEQFF
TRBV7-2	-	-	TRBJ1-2	TGTGCCAGCAGCTTGACGCGGGTATCTAACTATGGCTACACCTTC	CASSLTRVSNYGYTF
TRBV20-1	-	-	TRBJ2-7	TGCAGTGCTAGAGACTGGGATAGTTTCGCGTACGAGCAGTACTTC	CSARDWDSFAYEQYF
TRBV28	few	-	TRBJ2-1	TGTGCCAGCAGATCGGAGGGGACCTACAATGAGCAGTTCTTC	CASRSEGTYNEQFF
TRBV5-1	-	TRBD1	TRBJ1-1	TGCGCCAGCAGCTGGACAGGGGCTATGAACACTGAAGCTTTCTTT	CASSWTGAMNTEAFF
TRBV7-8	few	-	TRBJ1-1	TGTGCCAGCAGCTTAGCGCTGAAGGGGTACACTGAAGCTTTCTTT	CASSLALKGYTEAFF
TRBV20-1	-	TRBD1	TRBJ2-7	TGCAGTGCTAGAGGGACCGCCGGGACAGGGAGTTACGAGCAGTACTTC	CSARGTAGTGSYEQYF
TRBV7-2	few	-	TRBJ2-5	TGTGTCAGCAGCTTCGGGGGAAGAAACCAAGAGACCCAGTACTTC	CVSSFGGRNQETQYF